This is a list of T cell receptor beta chains from one sample in a study of blood T cell repertoires in COVID-19. Sequenced by immunoSEQ multiplex PCR; TCRdb stores in-frame clones only, minus some. This sample has around 400,000 clones; around 87% occur once, and the top ten carry more than 9%. Sequences were obtained from peripheral blood. The receptors shown here come from a woman in her twenties or thirties with COVID-19, enrolled during active disease. CDR3s include the opening cysteine and the closing phenylalanine or tryptophan. D genes are given only for firm matches. Expanded clones get a size class; other rows say once, few or many, or leave the size out.

d_gene	abundance	v_gene	j_gene	CDR3nt	CDR3aa
-	-	TRBV28	TRBJ2-3	TGTGCCAGCAGTTTAGGCCATGATACGCAGTATTTT	CASSLGHDTQYF
TRBD1	-	TRBV24-1	TRBJ2-1	TGTGCCACCAGTGATGCGCCAGGGGGCGGTGGGAATGAGCAGTTCTTC	CATSDAPGGGGNEQFF
-	-	TRBV18	TRBJ2-7	TGTGCCAGCTCACGAACACAGTCAAGCTCCTACGAGCAGTACTTC	CASSRTQSSSYEQYF
TRBD2	once	TRBV9	TRBJ2-7	TGTGCCAGCAGCCCCCGGACTAGCGACTCCTACGAGCAGTACTTC	CASSPRTSDSYEQYF
TRBD1	-	TRBV10-3	TRBJ2-2	TGTGCCATCAGCGACCTAATCCGGGACAGGGGAACCGGGGAGCTGTTTTTT	CAISDLIRDRGTGELFF
TRBD2	-	TRBV11-2	TRBJ2-3	TGTGCCAGCAGCTCCCTAGCGGGAGGGCTAAGTCTCACGCAGTATTTT	CASSSLAGGLSLTQYF
TRBD2	once	TRBV19	TRBJ2-3	TGTGCCAGTAGTATAGATGGCGGGAGGGCCGATACGCAGTATTTT	CASSIDGGRADTQYF
-	-	TRBV5-6	TRBJ2-5	TGTGCCAGCAGCTTGGCAGGGGTACAAGAGACCCAGTACTTC	CASSLAGVQETQYF
TRBD1	-	TRBV5-1	TRBJ2-5	TGTGCCAGCAGCATACAGGGGGCGGAAGAGACCCAGTACTTC	CASSIQGAEETQYF
-	-	TRBV9	TRBJ2-3	TGTGCCAGCAGCCCACTCAGACAAGAAAGGGATACGCAGTATTTT	CASSPLRQERDTQYF
TRBD1	once	TRBV19	TRBJ1-4	TGTGCCAGTAGTACAGGACAGGTTCGGAAACTGTTTTTT	CASSTGQVRKLFF
TRBD1	-	TRBV10-2	TRBJ2-1	TGCGCCAGCAGTGAGCTTGTCCCAGGGGGTGAGCAGTTCTTC	CASSELVPGGEQFF
-	-	TRBV5-1	TRBJ1-5	TGCGCCAGCAGCCATTCCGGGACACCGAATCAGCCCCAGCATTTT	CASSHSGTPNQPQHF
-	-	TRBV19	TRBJ2-1	TGTGCCAGTAGTATATCCGACAGTAATGAGCAGTTCTTC	CASSISDSNEQFF
-	few	TRBV3-1/TRBV3-2	TRBJ1-1	TGTGCCAGCAGCCAAATTCTGGGGCAGGGCCCAAACTTT	CASSQILGQGPNF
-	-	TRBV6-2/TRBV6-3	TRBJ1-1	TGTGCCAGCAGTTCCCGGACTGTTGAGGCTGAAGCTTTCTTT	CASSSRTVEAEAFF
-	-	TRBV2	TRBJ2-3	TGTGCCAGCATTCTTCTTCTTGGCACAGATACGCAGTATTTT	CASILLLGTDTQYF
-	-	TRBV5-1	TRBJ2-5	TGCGCCAGCAGCTTGACAAAAGAGACCCAGTACTTC	CASSLTKETQYF
TRBD2	-	TRBV3-1/TRBV3-2	TRBJ2-5	TGTGCCAGCAGCCAAGATCCGCGGGAGCTGGAAGAGACCCAGTACTTC	CASSQDPRELEETQYF
-	-	TRBV5-1	TRBJ1-1	TGCGCCAGCAGCTTGAGGGGGGGCACTGAAGCTTTCTTT	CASSLRGGTEAFF
-	-	TRBV21-1	TRBJ2-5	TGTGCCAGCAGCCCTCATCGGGACAGGCAAAAAGAGACCCAGTACTTC	CASSPHRDRQKETQYF
-	-	TRBV7-2	TRBJ2-2	TGTGCCAGCAGCTTCTCCGGGGGAGCCACCGGGGAGCTGTTTTTT	CASSFSGGATGELFF
-	-	TRBV30	TRBJ2-2	TGTGCCTGGAGTGTACGGCGGTCCCCCGGGGAGCTGTTTTTT	CAWSVRRSPGELFF
-	-	TRBV30	TRBJ1-1	TGTGCCTGGAGCATGTACACTGAAGCTTTCTTT	CAWSMYTEAFF
-	once	TRBV9	TRBJ2-7	TGTGCCAGCAGCCCCAGACAGGCGGTCTACGAGCAGTACTTC	CASSPRQAVYEQYF
TRBD1	-	TRBV5-6	TRBJ2-7	TGTGCCAGCAGCCTCGGGACAGGGTATTACGAGCAGTACTTC	CASSLGTGYYEQYF
-	-	TRBV5-1	TRBJ2-2	TGCGCCAGCAGGGAAGGGGGATCGAACACCGGGGAGCTGTTTTTT	CASREGGSNTGELFF
TRBD2	once	TRBV2	TRBJ2-3	TGTGCCAGCAGTGAAGCTGCTAGCGGGAGCACCGCAGATACGCAGTATTTT	CASSEAASGSTADTQYF
TRBD1	-	TRBV19	TRBJ2-2	TGTGCCAGTAGTCCCCAGCTGACAGGGCTTGACACCGGGGAGCTGTTTTTT	CASSPQLTGLDTGELFF
TRBD2	-	TRBV28	TRBJ2-7	TGTGCCAGCAGGCCGGGACTAGCGGGAGGAAACGAGCAGTACTTC	CASRPGLAGGNEQYF
TRBD1	-	TRBV24-1	TRBJ1-1	TGTGCCACCAGTGACGGACAGGGAGTGTCTGAAGCTTTCTTT	CATSDGQGVSEAFF
TRBD1	-	TRBV28	TRBJ1-2	TGTGCCAGCAGCTCCCGGGACAGGGGGTATGGCTACACCTTC	CASSSRDRGYGYTF
-	-	TRBV2	TRBJ2-3	TGTGCCAGCAGTGAACTTTCTAGCACAGATACGCAGTATTTT	CASSELSSTDTQYF
TRBD2	-	TRBV7-2	TRBJ2-7	TGTGCCAGCAGTCGAGGACTAGCGGGAGGTGAGGAGCAGTACTTC	CASSRGLAGGEEQYF
-	once	TRBV7-9	TRBJ1-1	TGTGCCAGCAGCTTGCTACAGACGGCTTTCTTT	CASSLLQTAFF
-	few	TRBV3-1/TRBV3-2	TRBJ2-5	TGTGCCAGCAGCCAAGAATCGGGATGGAAGACCCAGTACTTC	CASSQESGWKTQYF
-	-	TRBV5-8	TRBJ1-5	TGTGCCAGCAGCTTGGTCTCAGGGAAGAGTCAGCCCCAGCATTTT	CASSLVSGKSQPQHF
TRBD1	-	TRBV27	TRBJ1-2	TGTGCCAGCAGTCCGACTCGGGACAGTTCCGGCTACACCTTC	CASSPTRDSSGYTF
-	-	TRBV10-2	TRBJ2-7	TGCGCCAGCAGCCAGGATCCCTACGAGCAGTACTTC	CASSQDPYEQYF
-	-	TRBV19	TRBJ1-1	TGTGCCAGTACCCCGCGGCAGGGTTTGAACACTGAAGCTTTCTTT	CASTPRQGLNTEAFF
TRBD1	few	TRBV29-1	TRBJ1-3	TGCAGCGCTCTGACAGGGGACTCTGGAAACACCATATATTTT	CSALTGDSGNTIYF